This T cell receptor (beta chain) was identified during a study of persistence of HIV-infected CD4 T cells. Whole-study context: Median time on suppressive ART was seven to nine years. Two participants gave one leukapheresis sample; others gave up to about 180 mL blood repeatedly.

Overlapping HIV-1 Gag 15-mer peptides at approximately 1 ug per peptide per mL were used. Sorting selected CD4+ T cells upregulating both CD40 ligand and CD69. Details on this clone: Its antigen is still unknown.

Regarding the study as a whole: Within sorted populations, more oligoclonal TCRs accompanied more oligoclonal proviruses. TCRbeta richness was lower in CMV- and Gag-responding cells than in anti-CD3/anti-CD28-responding cells.

The CDR3 runs 13 residues. The V gene lost 5 bases and the J gene lost 2 bases, with 10 bases spanning the gap. Germline loops: CDR1 SGHDT, CDR2 YYEEEE. The libraries were made with immunoSEQ version 4 in survey mode. Assay used: immunoSEQ multiplex PCR; TCRdb lists only in-frame clones, some missing. The sample yields about 19,000 clones, less than 75% seen once. This TCR came from an adult woman with HIV who was CMV-seropositive. The sample was CD4+ T cells sorted from PBMCs after roughly 17-hour stimulation, taken from a patient who received antiretroviral therapy. The J gene is TRBJ1-2, the V gene TRBV5-6; no reliable D call. CDR3 protein: CASRTDGNYGYTF. The CDR3 DNA is TGTGCCAGCAGAACCGACGGCAACTATGGCTACACCTTC.